The 9 T cell receptor beta chains below all came from one sample that was sequenced in a study of blood T cell repertoires in COVID-19. Assay: immunoSEQ multiplex PCR; the TCRdb copy retains only in-frame clones and omits some. The data show roughly 27,000 clones, 75% to 85% seen once. Sample: peripheral blood. The receptors derive from a man older than 75 with active or convalescent COVID-19.

The gene calls are TRBV6-5 and TRBJ1-3; a possible D gene is TRBD1 (5 bases). Trimming took off 6 bases at V and 7 bases at J, with 19 bases between the two ends. This CDR3 has 15 residues. Germline assignment: CDR1 MNHEY and CDR2 SVGAGI. This CDR3 is CASRSPQVWMNTIYF. The DNA for the CDR3 is TGTGCCAGCAGAAGCCCACAGGTTTGGATGAACACCATATATTTT.

The rearrangement joins TRBV20-1 to TRBJ2-1; 7 bases match TRBD2. The CDR3 length is 13 residues. CDR1 and CDR2 from the germline V gene are DFQATT and SNEGSKA (reference sequence). The V segment lost 3 bases and the J segment 6 bases; nucleotides outside the gene matches: 5. CDR3 nucleotides: TGCAGTGCTAGTGAGGGAGGGCTCAATGAGCAGTTCTTC. Amino acids: CSASEGGLNEQFF.

J is TRBJ1-5 and V is TRBV28; 9 bases fit TRBD1. The CDR3 consists of 16 residues. From germline, CDR1 is MDHEN and CDR2 SYDVKM. V lost 5 bases, J lost 2 bases, and 7 bases stayed unmatched. This CDR3 reads CASSAQQGAGNQPQHF. The CDR3 DNA is TGTGCCAGCAGTGCCCAACAGGGGGCGGGCAATCAGCCCCAGCATTTT.

DNA for the CDR3: TGCAGCGTTGAAACCAGGGACAGGGGGTCCTACGAGCAGTACTTC. Translated, it gives CSVETRDRGSYEQYF. V and J are TRBV29-1 and TRBJ2-7, with 11 bases aligning to TRBD1. The CDR3 covers 15 residues. Per the germline V gene, CDR1 is SQVTM and CDR2 is ANQGSEA. J was trimmed by 1 base and V by 2 bases; bases with no gene match: 4.

The chain combines TRBV27 with TRBJ1-4, with TRBD1 identical over 9 bases. Germline V gene lookup returns CDR1 MNHEY and CDR2 SMNVEV (reference sequence). After removal of 4 bases from V and 8 bases from J, the junction contained 5 bases not matched to a gene. CDR3 length: 14 residues. The CDR3, as DNA: TGTGCCAGCAGTTCGGGACAGGGACGCGAAAAACTGTTTTTT. Residues: CASSSGQGREKLFF.

In its sample, this clone was seen once. This rearrangement joins TRBV25-1 to TRBJ1-6; 8 nucleotides line up with TRBD1. The germline V gene encodes CDR1 MGHDK and CDR2 SYGVNS. The CDR3 runs to 16 residues. Trimming removed 3 bases from V and 4 bases from J; junction bases left unmatched: 5. This CDR3 is CASSDPRQGYNSPLHF. The CDR3, as DNA: TGTGCCAGCAGTGACCCCCGACAGGGGTATAATTCACCCCTCCACTTT.

The V and J genes are TRBV6-5 and TRBJ2-2; 7 bases are shared with TRBD1. V shed 5 bases, J shed 5 bases, and the junction held 2 bases outside the gene matches. This CDR3 has 13 amino acids. Germline V gene sequence: CDR1 MNHEY, CDR2 SVGAGI. CDR3 residues: CASSKTGTGELFF. CDR3 nucleotide sequence: TGTGCCAGCAGTAAGACAGGGACCGGGGAGCTGTTTTTT.

The chain carries TRBV6-2 or TRBV6-3 and TRBJ1-6; 9 bases agree with TRBD1. The V gene's germline CDR1 is MNHEY and CDR2 SVGEGT. J was trimmed by 7 bases and V by 5 bases; bases with no gene match: 6. The CDR3 covers 15 residues. The CDR3 nucleotides read TGTGCCAGCAGTAGAGGGACAGGGAACAATTCACCCCTCCACTTT. As protein: CASSRGTGNNSPLHF.

This clone was seen once. The chain links TRBV9 to TRBJ2-7; D remains unclear. Per the germline V gene, CDR1 is SGDLS and CDR2 is YYNGEE. The CDR3 runs 14 residues. The germline V and J ends were trimmed by 0 bases and 7 bases, with 14 bases remaining between them. The DNA of the CDR3 is TGTGCCAGCAGCGTAGATTGGGCTCCCGGAGAGCAGTACTTC. As protein: CASSVDWAPGEQYF.